Listed here are 14 T cell receptor beta chains from one sample, sequenced in a study of cytomegalovirus exposure and HLA in healthy donors. The method was immunoSEQ multiplex PCR; TCRdb's version includes in-frame clones alone and lacks a portion of them. The sample lists about 120,000 clones; 75% to 90% were seen once. Source material: PBMCs. These receptor sequences come from a man younger than 30 in good health and CMV-seropositive.

CDR3 DNA sequence: TGTGCCAGCAGAGAGGCCACAGGGAAAACTGAAGCTTTCTTT. Its protein product is CASREATGKTEAFF. The J gene is TRBJ1-1, the V gene TRBV6-5, with D perhaps TRBD1 (6 bases). The V gene lost 6 bases and the J gene lost 5 bases, with 16 bases spanning the gap. Germline values: CDR1 MNHEY, CDR2 SVGAGI. CDR3 length: 14 amino acids.

J is TRBJ2-5 and V is TRBV5-6; 8 nucleotides line up with TRBD1. Germline V gene lookup returns CDR1 SGHDT and CDR2 YYEEEE. The V and J ends lost 2 bases and 5 bases, in that order; junction bases with no gene match: 8. The CDR3 consists of 15 residues. CDR3 protein: CASSLYGRGPETQYF. In DNA, the CDR3 is TGTGCCAGCAGCTTATATGGCAGGGGGCCTGAGACCCAGTACTTC.

The chain joins TRBV2 to TRBJ1-3; the match to TRBD1 covers 10 bases. Germline lookup yields CDR1 SNHLY and CDR2 FYNNEI. The CDR3 loop spans 18 amino acids. V was pared by 6 bases and J by 5 bases, with 16 bases of the junction left unmatched. CDR3: CASSPDRGRGVLRNTIYF. The CDR3 DNA reads TGTGCCAGCAGCCCAGACAGGGGGCGCGGAGTTTTGAGAAACACCATATATTTT.

This clone has just one count. V is TRBV19 and J is TRBJ1-2; 7 bases agree with TRBD1. This CDR3 spans 14 amino acids. In germline, CDR1 is LNHDA, CDR2 SQIVND (reference sequence). With V trimmed by 4 bases and J by 3 bases, 5 bases remained unmatched. The CDR3 sequence is CASSNHDRDYGYTF. The CDR3 DNA is TGTGCCAGTAGTAACCATGACAGGGACTATGGCTACACCTTC.

The J gene is TRBJ2-3, the V gene TRBV5-6; tentatively, D is TRBD1 (5 bases). CDR1 is SGHDT and CDR2 is YYEEEE in the germline V gene. The CDR3 has 16 amino acids. The germline V and J ends were trimmed by 0 bases and 3 bases, with 14 bases remaining between them. The chain's CDR3 is CASSLAPGFRTDTQYF. CDR3 DNA sequence: TGTGCCAGCAGCTTGGCCCCAGGGTTTAGGACAGATACGCAGTATTTT.

The table lists this clone with a few counts. The rearrangement uses TRBV5-6 and TRBJ1-5; no reliable D call. Between the trimmed V and J ends, which lost 3 bases and 7 bases, there was a span of 14 bases. Germline CDR1 reads SGHDT; CDR2 reads YYEEEE. The CDR3 length is 14 residues. The CDR3 sequence: CASSWAGSGQPQHF. Written as DNA, the CDR3 is TGTGCCAGCAGCTGGGCGGGGTCGGGCCAGCCCCAGCATTTT.

CDR3 protein: CASSLLLAGETQYF. CDR3 nucleotide sequence: TGTGCCAGCAGCTTATTACTAGCTGGAGAGACCCAGTACTTC. The V and J genes are TRBV11-2 and TRBJ2-5, with D possibly being TRBD2 (6 bases). CDR3 length: 14 residues. V lost 2 bases to trimming and J lost 4 bases, with 11 bases between them. Germline loops: CDR1 SGHAT, CDR2 FQNNGV.

V gene TRBV6-5 combines with J gene TRBJ1-6, with TRBD1 identical over 9 bases. CDR3 length: 15 residues. V lost 5 bases to trimming and J lost 2 bases; unmatched junction nucleotides: 1. CDR1 MNHEY and CDR2 SVGAGI come from the germline V gene. The CDR3, as DNA: TGTGCCAGCAGTGGACAGGGGACCTATAATTCACCCCTCCACTTT. It specifies CASSGQGTYNSPLHF.

This clone was picked up one time. This chain links TRBV6-5 with TRBJ2-2; D is unresolved. With 3 bases removed from V and 5 bases from J, the gap between germline ends came to 10 bases. This CDR3 spans 14 amino acids. Germline CDR1 and CDR2: MNHEY and SVGAGI. CDR3 protein: CASSYYGETGELFF. The CDR3 nucleotides read TGTGCCAGCAGTTATTACGGAGAGACCGGGGAGCTGTTTTTT.

This chain links TRBV11-3 with TRBJ2-5, with D possibly matching TRBD1 (6 bases). This CDR3 is built from 14 residues. CDR1 and CDR2 from the germline V gene are SGHNT and YENEEA. Trimming removed 4 bases at V and 5 bases at J, with 14 bases between. This CDR3 reads CASSSDSYPETQYF. The DNA of the CDR3 is TGTGCCAGCAGCTCGGACAGTTATCCGGAGACCCAGTACTTC.

This clone was detected only a few times. The chain carries TRBV11-2 and TRBJ2-2; 7 nucleotides align to TRBD1. This CDR3 has 12 residues. The V gene end was trimmed by 5 bases and the J gene end by 8 bases; junction bases not matched to a gene: 2. Germline V gives CDR1 SGHAT, CDR2 FQNNGV. The CDR3 coding sequence is TGTGCCAGCAGCCACAGGGGAGGGGAGCTGTTTTTT. It is translated as CASSHRGGELFF.

V is TRBV19 and J is TRBJ2-7, with 7 bases fitting TRBD1. V dropped 8 bases and J dropped 5; count of bases not matched to a gene: 9. The germline CDR1 and CDR2 sequences are LNHDA and SQIVND (reference sequence). The CDR3 is 13 amino acids. The CDR3 nucleotides are TGTGCCAGTGGTTCCTACCAGGGGGACGAGCAGTACTTC. This encodes CASGSYQGDEQYF.

V usage is TRBV19 and J usage is TRBJ2-7, with 11 positions matching TRBD1. CDR1 and CDR2 from the germline V gene are LNHDA and SQIVND (reference sequence). V lost 6 bases, J lost 1 base, and 5 bases stayed unmatched. This CDR3 has 15 residues. CDR3 bases: TGTGCCAGTAGCAGAGGACAGGGGGCTTCCTACGAGCAGTACTTC. It encodes CASSRGQGASYEQYF.

The chain combines TRBV25-1 with TRBJ2-7; 8 bases align to TRBD1. The J segment lost 0 bases and the V segment lost 2 bases, leaving 3 bases of the junction unmatched. Germline loops: CDR1 MGHDK, CDR2 SYGVNS. This CDR3 has 15 residues. The CDR3 sequence is CASSERTGNSYEQYF. In nucleotides, the CDR3 is TGTGCCAGCAGTGAAAGGACAGGGAACTCCTACGAGCAGTACTTC.